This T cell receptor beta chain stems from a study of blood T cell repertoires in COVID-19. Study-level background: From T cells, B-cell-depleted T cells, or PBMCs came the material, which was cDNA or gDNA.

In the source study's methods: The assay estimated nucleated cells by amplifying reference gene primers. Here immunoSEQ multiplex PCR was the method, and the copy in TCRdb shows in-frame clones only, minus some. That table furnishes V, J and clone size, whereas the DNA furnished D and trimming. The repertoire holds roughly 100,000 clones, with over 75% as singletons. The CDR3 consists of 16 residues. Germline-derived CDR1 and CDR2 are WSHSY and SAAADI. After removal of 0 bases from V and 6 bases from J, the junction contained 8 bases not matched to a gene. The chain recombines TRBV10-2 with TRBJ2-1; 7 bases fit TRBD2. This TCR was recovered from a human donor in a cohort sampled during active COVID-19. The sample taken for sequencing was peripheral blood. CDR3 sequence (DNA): TGCGCCAGCAGTGAGTCCGGGGAGGGTTATCGCAATGAGCAGTTCTTC. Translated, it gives CASSESGEGYRNEQFF.